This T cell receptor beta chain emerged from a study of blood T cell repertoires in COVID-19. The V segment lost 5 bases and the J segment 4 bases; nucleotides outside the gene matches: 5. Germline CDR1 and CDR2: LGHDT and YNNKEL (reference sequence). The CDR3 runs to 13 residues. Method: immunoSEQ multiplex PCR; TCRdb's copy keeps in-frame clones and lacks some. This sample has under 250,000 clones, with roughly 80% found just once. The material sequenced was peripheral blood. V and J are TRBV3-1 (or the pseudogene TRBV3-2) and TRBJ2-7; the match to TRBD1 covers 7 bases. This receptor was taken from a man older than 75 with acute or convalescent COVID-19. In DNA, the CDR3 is TGTGCCAGCAGCTCACAGGGGAATTACGAGCAGTACTTC. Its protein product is CASSSQGNYEQYF.